This T cell receptor beta chain was sequenced in a study of shared clonotypes between healthy human individuals. Regarding the study as a whole: Donor scarcity curtailed the genetic and exposure-history diversity represented herein.

Here immunoSEQ multiplex PCR was the method, and the copy in TCRdb shows in-frame clones only, minus some. The sample lists about 750,000 clones, more than 85% occurring once. Trimming removed 0 bases at V and 6 bases at J, with 4 bases between. Germline CDR1 SGHDT, CDR2 YYEEEE. The CDR3 is made up of 12 amino acids. In this sample, this clone turned up once. Its antigen remains unknown. This sample also contains other DNA sequences that code for the same CDR3. CD45RO-negative, CCR7-positively selected cells formed the naive CD8 fraction, excluding terminally differentiated effector memory CD45RA+ cells.

This clonotype originated in a young man in good health. The sample was naive CD8+ T cells sorted from blood. The chain combines TRBV5-6 with TRBJ2-1; D remains ambiguous. CDR3 sequence (DNA): TGTGCCAGCAGCTTGGGGGTCAATGAGCAGTTCTTC. It encodes CASSLGVNEQFF.